The 6 T cell receptor beta chains below all came from one sample that was sequenced in a study of CD8 T cells in Susac syndrome. Random hexamers were used to reverse transcribe roughly 0.5 to 1 ug of RNA. Via MiXCR, TCRdb re-called the immunoSEQ multiplex PCR reads, giving one row per CDR3 protein. The table shows some 450,000 distinct CDR3 sequences, with 85% occurring only once. Input material: CD8+ T cells from PBMCs. The receptors were sampled from a human donor with multiple sclerosis.

CDR3 in DNA: TGTGCCAGCAGCTTAACACAGGAGAATAGCAATCAGCCCCAGCATTTT. This gives the protein CASSLTQENSNQPQHF. J is TRBJ1-5 and V is TRBV28, with a weak D call TRBD1 (5 bases). Trimming removed 6 bases at V and 0 bases at J, with 15 bases between. The CDR3 covers 16 residues. In germline, CDR1 is MDHEN, CDR2 SYDVKM.

As for this clonotype: The junction departs from germline at one end; a sequencing error may be responsible. The chain is built from TRBV28 and TRBJ1-4, with a weak D call TRBD1 (6 bases). Germline V lookup: CDR1 MDHEN, CDR2 SYDVKM. The CDR3 sequence is 11 residues long. For the CDR3, the DNA is TGTGCCAGCAGTGGTACAGGGCCTATCGATTTT. Translating it yields CASSGTGPIDF.

The chain has TRBV12-3 or TRBV12-4 and TRBJ1-1, with TRBD1 matching 8 bases. This CDR3 comprises 18 residues. Trimming took 5 bases from V and 0 from J; bases not matched to a gene: 14. CDR3 residues: CASSPNRDRWGMNTEAFF. CDR3 bases: TGTGCCAGCAGTCCCAACCGGGACAGGTGGGGCATGAACACTGAAGCTTTCTTT.

The chain recombines TRBV28 with TRBJ2-1; TRBD2 matches at 14 bases. The CDR3 totals 16 residues. Germline-derived CDR1 and CDR2 are MDHEN and SYDVKM. The V and J ends lost 5 bases and 4 bases, in that order; junction bases with no gene match: 4. The CDR3 is CASSKGLAGDYNEQFF. The DNA of the CDR3 is TGTGCCAGCAGTAAGGGACTAGCGGGAGATTACAATGAGCAGTTCTTC. Based on the CDR3 plus reference TRBV28 and TRBJ2-1, the full variable domain is DVKVTQSSRYLVKRTGEKVFLECVQDMDHENMFWYRQDPGLGLRLIYFSYDVKMKEKGDIPEGYSVSREKKERFSLILESASTNQTSMYLCASSKGLAGDYNEQFFGPGTRLTVL.

This chain uses TRBV5-1 with TRBJ2-7; D remains ambiguous. Trimming cost V 3 bases and J 2 bases, with 18 bases left between them. This CDR3 region has 16 residues. Per germline, CDR1 SGHRS and CDR2 YFSETQ. DNA for the CDR3: TGCGCCAGCAGCTCGCATCCGCAGGCGAAAACCTACGAGCAGTACTTC. Amino acids: CASSSHPQAKTYEQYF.

The chain uses TRBV5-5 and TRBJ2-7; TRBD2 matches 8 bases. CDR1 is SGHKS, CDR2 YYEKEE, per germline (reference sequence). The V and J ends lost 3 bases and 7 bases, in that order; junction bases with no gene match: 9. CDR3 length: 14 residues. CDR3 region: CASSSGLESGEQYF. DNA of the CDR3: TGTGCCAGCAGCTCGGGACTAGAAAGTGGAGAGCAGTACTTC.